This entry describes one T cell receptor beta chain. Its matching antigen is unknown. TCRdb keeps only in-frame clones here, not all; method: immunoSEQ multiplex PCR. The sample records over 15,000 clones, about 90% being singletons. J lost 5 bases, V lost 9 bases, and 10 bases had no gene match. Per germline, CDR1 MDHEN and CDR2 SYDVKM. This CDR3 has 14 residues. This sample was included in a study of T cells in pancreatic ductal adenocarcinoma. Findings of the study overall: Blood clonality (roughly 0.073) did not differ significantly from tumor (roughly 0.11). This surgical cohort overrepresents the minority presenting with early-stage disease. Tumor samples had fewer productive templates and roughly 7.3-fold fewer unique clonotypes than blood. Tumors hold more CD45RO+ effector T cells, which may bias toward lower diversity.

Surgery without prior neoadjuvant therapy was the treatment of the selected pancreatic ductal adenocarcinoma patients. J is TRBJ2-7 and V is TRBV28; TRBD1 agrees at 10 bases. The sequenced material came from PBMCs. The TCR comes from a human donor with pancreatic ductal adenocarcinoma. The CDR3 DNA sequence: TGTGCCAGTGGGAGTGGGACAGGGGATGACGAGCAGTACTTC. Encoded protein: CASGSGTGDDEQYF.